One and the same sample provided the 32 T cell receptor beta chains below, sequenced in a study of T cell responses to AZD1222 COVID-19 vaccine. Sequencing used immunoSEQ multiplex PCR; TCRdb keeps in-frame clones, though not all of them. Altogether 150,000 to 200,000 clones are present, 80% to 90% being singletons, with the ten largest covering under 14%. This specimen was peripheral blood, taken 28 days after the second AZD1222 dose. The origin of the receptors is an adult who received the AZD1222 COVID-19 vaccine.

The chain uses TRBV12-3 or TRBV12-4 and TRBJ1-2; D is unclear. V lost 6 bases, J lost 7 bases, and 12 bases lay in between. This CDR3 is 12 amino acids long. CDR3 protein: CASSSGWSGYTF. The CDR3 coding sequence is TGTGCCAGCAGCTCTGGTTGGTCTGGCTACACCTTC.

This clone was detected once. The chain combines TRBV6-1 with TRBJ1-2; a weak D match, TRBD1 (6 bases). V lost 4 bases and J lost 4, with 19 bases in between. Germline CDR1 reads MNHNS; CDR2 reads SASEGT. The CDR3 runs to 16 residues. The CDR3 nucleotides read TGTGCCAGCAGTGGGGCAGGGGAAGGTATTAGCTATGGCTACACCTTC. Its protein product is CASSGAGEGISYGYTF.

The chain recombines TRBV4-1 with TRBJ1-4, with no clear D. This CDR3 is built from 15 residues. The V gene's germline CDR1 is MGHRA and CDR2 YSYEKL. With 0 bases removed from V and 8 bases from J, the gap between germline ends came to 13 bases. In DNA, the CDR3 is TGCGCCAGCAGCCAAGAGGTAGGGAGTGGCGAAAAACTGTTTTTT. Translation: CASSQEVGSGEKLFF.

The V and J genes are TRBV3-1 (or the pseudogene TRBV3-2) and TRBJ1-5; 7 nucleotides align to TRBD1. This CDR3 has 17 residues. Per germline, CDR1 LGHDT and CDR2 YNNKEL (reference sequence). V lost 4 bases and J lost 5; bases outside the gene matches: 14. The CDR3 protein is CASSPPIPTGLDQPQHF. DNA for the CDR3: TGTGCCAGCAGCCCTCCAATCCCGACAGGGCTGGATCAGCCCCAGCATTTT.

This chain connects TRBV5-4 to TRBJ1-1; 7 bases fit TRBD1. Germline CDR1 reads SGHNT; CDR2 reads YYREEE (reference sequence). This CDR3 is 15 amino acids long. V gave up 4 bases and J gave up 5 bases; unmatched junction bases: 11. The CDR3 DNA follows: TGTGCCAGCAGCACCCCGACAGGGCGAGGAACTGAAGCTTTCTTT. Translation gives CASSTPTGRGTEAFF.

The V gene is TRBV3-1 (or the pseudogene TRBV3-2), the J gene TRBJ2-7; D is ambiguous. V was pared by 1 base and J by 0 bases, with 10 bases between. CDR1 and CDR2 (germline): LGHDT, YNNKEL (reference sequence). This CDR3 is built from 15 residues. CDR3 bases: TGTGCCAGCAGCCAAGGACTTCAAGGCTCCTACGAGCAGTACTTC. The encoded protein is CASSQGLQGSYEQYF.

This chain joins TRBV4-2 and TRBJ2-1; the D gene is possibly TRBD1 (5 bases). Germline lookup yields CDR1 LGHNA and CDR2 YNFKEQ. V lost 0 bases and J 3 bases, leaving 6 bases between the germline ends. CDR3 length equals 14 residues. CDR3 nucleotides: TGTGCCAGCAGCCAAGACAGGGACTACAATGAGCAGTTCTTC. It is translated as CASSQDRDYNEQFF.

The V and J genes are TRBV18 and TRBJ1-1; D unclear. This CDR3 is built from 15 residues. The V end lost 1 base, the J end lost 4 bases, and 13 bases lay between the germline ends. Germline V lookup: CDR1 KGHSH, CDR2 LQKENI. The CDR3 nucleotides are TGTGCCAGCTCACCACTTCTGGGGTTGGGCACTGAAGCTTTCTTT. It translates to CASSPLLGLGTEAFF.

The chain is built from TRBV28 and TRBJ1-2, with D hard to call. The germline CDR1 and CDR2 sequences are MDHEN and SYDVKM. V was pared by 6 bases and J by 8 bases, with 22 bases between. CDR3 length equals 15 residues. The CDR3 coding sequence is TGTGCCAGCAGGGGTAGGAGAGGGCTGTATCTGGGCTACACCTTC. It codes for CASRGRRGLYLGYTF.

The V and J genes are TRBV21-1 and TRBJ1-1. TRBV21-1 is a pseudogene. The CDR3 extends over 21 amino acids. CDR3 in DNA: TGTGCCAGCAGCAAAGATCGGACGCACCACGGACGGCCTCGCATGAACACTGAAGCTTTCTTT. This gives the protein CASSKDRTHHGRPRMNTEAFF.

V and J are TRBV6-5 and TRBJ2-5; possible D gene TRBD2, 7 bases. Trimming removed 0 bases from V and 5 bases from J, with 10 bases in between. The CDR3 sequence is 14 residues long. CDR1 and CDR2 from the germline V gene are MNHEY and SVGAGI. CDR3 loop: CASSYSEGGETQYF. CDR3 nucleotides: TGTGCCAGCAGTTACTCAGAGGGGGGGGAGACCCAGTACTTC.

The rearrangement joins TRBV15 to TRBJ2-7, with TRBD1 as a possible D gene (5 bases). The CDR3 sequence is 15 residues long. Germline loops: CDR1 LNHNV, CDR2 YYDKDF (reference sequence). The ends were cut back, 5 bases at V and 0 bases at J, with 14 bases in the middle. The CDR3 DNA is TGTGCCACCAGCGGCCAATTGACAGTCTCCTACGAGCAGTACTTC. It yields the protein CATSGQLTVSYEQYF.

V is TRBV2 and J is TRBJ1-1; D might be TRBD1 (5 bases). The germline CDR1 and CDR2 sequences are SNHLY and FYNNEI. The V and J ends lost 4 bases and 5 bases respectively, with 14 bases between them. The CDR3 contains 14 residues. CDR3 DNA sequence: TGTGCCAGCAGTGTCTTCGGGGGAGGAACTGAAGCTTTCTTT. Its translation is CASSVFGGGTEAFF.

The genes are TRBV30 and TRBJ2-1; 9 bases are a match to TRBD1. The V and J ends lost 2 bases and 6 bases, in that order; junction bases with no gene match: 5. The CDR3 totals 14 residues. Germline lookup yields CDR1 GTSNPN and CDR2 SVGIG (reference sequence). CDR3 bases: TGTGCCTGGAGTTACAGGGGGCTTATCAATGAGCAGTTCTTC. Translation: CAWSYRGLINEQFF.

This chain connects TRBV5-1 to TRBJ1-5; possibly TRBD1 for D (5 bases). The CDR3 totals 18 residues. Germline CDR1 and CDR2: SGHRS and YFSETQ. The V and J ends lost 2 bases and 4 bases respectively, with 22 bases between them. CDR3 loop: CASSFSGTGPLGNQPQHF. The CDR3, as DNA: TGCGCCAGCAGCTTCTCAGGGACCGGACCCTTGGGGAATCAGCCCCAGCATTTT.

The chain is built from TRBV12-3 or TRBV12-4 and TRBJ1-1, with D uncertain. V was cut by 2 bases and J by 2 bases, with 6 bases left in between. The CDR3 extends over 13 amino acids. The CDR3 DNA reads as TGTGCCAGCAGTTTATCCACAAACACTGAAGCTTTCTTT. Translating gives CASSLSTNTEAFF.

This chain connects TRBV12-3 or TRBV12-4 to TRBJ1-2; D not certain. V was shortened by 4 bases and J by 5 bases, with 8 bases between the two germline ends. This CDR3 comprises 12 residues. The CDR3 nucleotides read TGTGCCAGCAGTTCCCCCTTGTATGGCTACACCTTC. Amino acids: CASSSPLYGYTF.

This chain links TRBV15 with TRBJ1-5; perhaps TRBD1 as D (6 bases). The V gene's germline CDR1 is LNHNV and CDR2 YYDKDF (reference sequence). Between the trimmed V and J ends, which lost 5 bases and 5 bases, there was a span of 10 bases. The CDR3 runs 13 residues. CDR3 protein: CATSGQTDQPQHF. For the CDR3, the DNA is TGTGCCACCAGCGGACAGACCGATCAGCCCCAGCATTTT.

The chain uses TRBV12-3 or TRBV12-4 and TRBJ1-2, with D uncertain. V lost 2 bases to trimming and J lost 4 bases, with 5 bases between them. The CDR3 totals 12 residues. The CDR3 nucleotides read TGTGCCAGCAGTTTATCAGTCTATGGCTACACCTTC. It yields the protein CASSLSVYGYTF.

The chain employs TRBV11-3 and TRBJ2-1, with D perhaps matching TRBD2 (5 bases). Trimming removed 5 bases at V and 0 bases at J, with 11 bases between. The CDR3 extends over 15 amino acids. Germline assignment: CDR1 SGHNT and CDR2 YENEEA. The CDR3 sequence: CASSQGSGSYNEQFF. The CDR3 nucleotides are TGTGCCAGCAGCCAAGGCAGCGGCTCCTACAATGAGCAGTTCTTC.

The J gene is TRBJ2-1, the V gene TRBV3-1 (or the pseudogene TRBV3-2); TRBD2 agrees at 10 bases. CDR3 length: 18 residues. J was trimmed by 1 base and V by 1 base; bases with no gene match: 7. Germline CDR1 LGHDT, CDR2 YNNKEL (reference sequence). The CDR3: CASSQGAGGLTSYNEQFF. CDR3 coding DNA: TGTGCCAGCAGCCAAGGAGCGGGGGGGTTAACGTCCTACAATGAGCAGTTCTTC.

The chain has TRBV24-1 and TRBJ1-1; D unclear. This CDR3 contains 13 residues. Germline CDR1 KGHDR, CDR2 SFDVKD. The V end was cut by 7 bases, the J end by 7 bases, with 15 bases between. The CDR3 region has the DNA TGTGCCACCAGCTCAATCCGAGCTAATGAAGCTTTCTTT. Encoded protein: CATSSIRANEAFF.

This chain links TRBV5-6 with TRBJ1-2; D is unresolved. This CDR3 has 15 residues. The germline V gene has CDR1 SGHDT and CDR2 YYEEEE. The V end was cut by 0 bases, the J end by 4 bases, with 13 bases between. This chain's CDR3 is CASSLGGRTSYGYTF. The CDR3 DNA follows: TGTGCCAGCAGCTTGGGCGGACGTACCAGCTATGGCTACACCTTC.

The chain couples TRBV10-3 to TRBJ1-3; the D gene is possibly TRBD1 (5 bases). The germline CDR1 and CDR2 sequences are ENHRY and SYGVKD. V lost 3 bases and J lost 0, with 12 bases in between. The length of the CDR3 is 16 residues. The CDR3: CAISDVRESSGNTIYF. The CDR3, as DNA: TGTGCCATCAGTGATGTCAGGGAGAGCTCTGGAAACACCATATATTTT.

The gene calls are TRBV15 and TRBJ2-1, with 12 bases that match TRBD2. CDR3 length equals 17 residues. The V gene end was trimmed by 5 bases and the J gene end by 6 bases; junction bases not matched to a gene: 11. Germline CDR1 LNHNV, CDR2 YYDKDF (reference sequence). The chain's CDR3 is CATSAGLGLAGFNEQFF. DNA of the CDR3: TGTGCCACCAGCGCAGGACTTGGACTAGCGGGATTCAATGAGCAGTTCTTC.

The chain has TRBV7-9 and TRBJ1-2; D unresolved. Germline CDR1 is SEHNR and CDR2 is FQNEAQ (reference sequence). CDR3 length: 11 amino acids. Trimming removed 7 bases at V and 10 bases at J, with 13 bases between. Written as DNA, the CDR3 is TGTGCCAGCAACCGGGTCCTGTCCTACACCTTC. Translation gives CASNRVLSYTF.

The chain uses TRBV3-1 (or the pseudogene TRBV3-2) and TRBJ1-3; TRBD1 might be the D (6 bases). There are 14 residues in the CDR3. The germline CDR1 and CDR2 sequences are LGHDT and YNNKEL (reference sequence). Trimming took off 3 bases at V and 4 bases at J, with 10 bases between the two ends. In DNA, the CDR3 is TGTGCCAGCAGCCACACAGGACAGGGAAACACCATATATTTT. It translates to CASSHTGQGNTIYF.

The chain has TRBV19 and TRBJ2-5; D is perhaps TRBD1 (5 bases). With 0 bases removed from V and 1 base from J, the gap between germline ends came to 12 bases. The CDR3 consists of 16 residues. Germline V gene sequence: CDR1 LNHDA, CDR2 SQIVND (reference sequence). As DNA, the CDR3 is TGTGCCAGTAGTATAGACAGGAGAACAGGCCAAGAGACCCAGTACTTC. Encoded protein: CASSIDRRTGQETQYF.

The CDR3 region is CASSQQGTGANVLTF. The CDR3 DNA sequence: TGTGCCAGCAGCCAACAGGGGACCGGGGCCAACGTCCTGACTTTC. The genes are TRBV11-2 and TRBJ2-6, with 7 bases that match TRBD1. Germline trimming cut 5 bases from V and 4 bases from J; bases unmatched to any gene: 5. This CDR3 is built from 15 residues. The germline V gene has CDR1 SGHAT and CDR2 FQNNGV.

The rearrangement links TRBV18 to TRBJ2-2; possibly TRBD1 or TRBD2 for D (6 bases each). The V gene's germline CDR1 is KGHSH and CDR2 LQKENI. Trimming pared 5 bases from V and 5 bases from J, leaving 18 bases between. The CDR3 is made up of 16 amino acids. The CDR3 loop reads CASSSKTGRWTGELFF. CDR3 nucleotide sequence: TGTGCCAGCTCATCCAAAACAGGGAGGTGGACCGGGGAGCTGTTTTTT.

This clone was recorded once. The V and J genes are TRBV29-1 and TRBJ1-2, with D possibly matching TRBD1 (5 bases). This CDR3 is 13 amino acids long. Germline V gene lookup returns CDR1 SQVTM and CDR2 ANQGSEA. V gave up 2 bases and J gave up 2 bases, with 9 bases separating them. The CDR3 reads CSVESGLNYGYTF. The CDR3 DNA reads TGCAGCGTTGAATCAGGGTTGAACTATGGCTACACCTTC. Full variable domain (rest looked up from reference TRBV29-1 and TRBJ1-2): SAVISQKPSRDICQRGTSLTIQCQVDSQVTMMFWYRQQPGQSLTLIATANQGSEATYESGFVIDKFPISRPNLTFSTLTVSNMSPEDSSIYLCSVESGLNYGYTFGSGTRLTVV.

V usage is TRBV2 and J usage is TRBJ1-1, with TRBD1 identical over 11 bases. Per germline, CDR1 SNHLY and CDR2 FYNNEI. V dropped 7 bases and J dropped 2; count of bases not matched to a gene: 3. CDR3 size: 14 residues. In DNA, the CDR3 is TGTGCCAGCATTGGGACAGGGGGAAACACTGAAGCTTTCTTT. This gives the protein CASIGTGGNTEAFF.